This record looks at one TCR beta chain sequence and its context. Other DNA sequences in the same sample also yield this CDR3. Sequenced by immunoSEQ multiplex PCR; TCRdb stores in-frame clones only, minus some. Seen here are 79,000 or so clones, about 92% observed once, and the top ten hold about 0.37%. The length of the CDR3 is 15 residues. V shed 0 bases and J 4 bases; nucleotides not matched to a gene: 0. The germline gives CDR1 SGDLS, CDR2 YYNGEE. The sample originates from a study of technical replicates of blood from a handful of donors. This sequence joins TRBV9 and TRBJ2-1; 11 bases align to TRBD2. Source material: T cells isolated from PBMCs. This sequence originates from a human donor in good health. CDR3 nucleotide sequence: TGTGCCAGCAGCGTAGGACTAGCGGGGTACAATGAGCAGTTCTTC. Its protein is CASSVGLAGYNEQFF. Combining the CDR3 with reference TRBV9 and TRBJ2-1 gives the whole variable domain DSGVTQTPKHLITATGQRVTLRCSPRSGDLSVYWYQQSLDQGLQFLIQYYNGEERAKGNILERFSAQQFPDLHSELNLSSLELGDSALYFCASSVGLAGYNEQFFGPGTRLTVL.